The entry that follows covers one T cell receptor (beta chain) sequence. This clonotype was counted a few times. Its antigen remains undetermined. No base quality information exists; no much larger clone differs at one position. Ficoll-Paque density gradient centrifugation was used to isolate PBMCs. From its cysteine to its phenylalanine, the CDR3 spans 17 amino acids. Solely the CDR3 DNA is kept, with 51 bases framed from the first base. V lost 5 bases and J lost 3 bases; the stretch between them is 22 bases long. CDR1 SEHNR and CDR2 FQNEAQ are derived from the germline V gene (reference sequence). Sequenced using an Illumina NovaSeq 6000. cDNA libraries for TCRalpha and TCRbeta were prepared by 5'RACE using constant-segment primers, with sample barcodes and unique molecular identifiers added. Trizol reagent was used to extract RNA from every sample. Libraries were amplified in two PCR steps, with a second sample barcode and Illumina TruSeq adapters added in the second step. The libraries were sequenced on an Illumina NovaSeq using 2 x 150 bp paired-end reads. As for the original processing: The reads were demultiplexed and collapsed into UMI-guided consensus sequences using migec v1.2.7. Using mixcr v2.1.11, UMI consensuses were aligned to TRA and TRB V and J templates and then assembled into clonotypes. A clonotype was counted as expanded or contracted only if both edgeR and NoisET called the change significant, with noise models trained on biological replicates. For edgeR calls, the cutoffs were a false discovery rate-adjusted p below 0.01 and a log2 fold-change threshold of 1. PCA with hierarchical clustering of max-normalized trajectories of the 1000 most abundant clonotypes was used as exploratory dynamics analysis. The CD4 or CD8 phenotype of responding clones was assigned using the separately sequenced CD4+ and CD8+ repertoires. TCRdb cleaned the public reads at Q25 with fastp, built clones with MiXCR and kept in-frame beta chains. A single entry per CDR3 protein holds the most common genes and DNA from its merged rows. TCRdb's processing, not the study's, gives the V and J calls here. This sample has roughly 400,000 distinct CDR3 sequences in its table, and about a sixth of those were observed once. The biggest ten clones account for 20% to 25% of the sample.

The data derive from a study of T-cell memory formation after mild COVID-19 (dated by TCRdb to the early 2020s). About the investigation overall: TCR sequence clusters from the two donors were found to be largely donor specific. T-cell clones expanding and contracting after mild COVID-19 in two donors were tracked by longitudinal TCRalpha and TCRbeta repertoire sequencing. Two young, previously healthy adult volunteers made up the cohort, one male and one female. Summary of the overall study and its limitations: Contracting CD4+ clones were found mainly in CM and EM memory subsets, while CD8+ clones were enriched in EMRA. The detection of some responding clones in pre-infection memory suggests that pre-existing cross-reactive memory T cells joined the SARS-CoV-2 response. From day 15 to 85, contracting clones showed balanced CD4/CD8 phenotypes, whereas a second wave of clones that expanded from day 15 to 37 leaned towards CD4+. SARS-CoV-2 specificity was not confirmed for the second-wave clones peaking on day 37. Only a couple of mild cases were covered by the study, and larger cohorts that include severe cases with pre-infection samples were considered necessary.

Sequencing input: PBMCs or a T cell subset sorted from them (not recorded which). The TCR was taken from a man between 18 and 35 years old who had mild COVID-19 (a few samples of this study predate the infection). The sample titles of this study are shuffled in the database, so cell type and time point are left out; the donor was told from shared clones. In this chain, TRBV7-9 is recombined with TRBJ1-1, and the D gene may be TRBD1, 5 bases matching. The CDR3 has the sequence CASSPWGVAYSYTEAFF. DNA sequence: TGTGCCAGCAGCCCTTGGGGCGTAGCGTACTCTTACACTGAAGCTTTCTTT.